Below are 16 T cell receptor beta chains sequenced from a single sample in a study of blood T cell repertoires in COVID-19. The data were produced by immunoSEQ multiplex PCR, yet TCRdb's version contains in-frame clones alone and is incomplete. The sample contains 30,000 to 40,000 clones, around four fifths of which appear only once. Material for sequencing was peripheral blood. Every receptor here comes from a man aged 45-65 years with active COVID-19.

This chain links TRBV11-2 with TRBJ1-4; D possibly corresponds to TRBD1 (6 bases). Per germline, CDR1 SGHAT and CDR2 FQNNGV. The CDR3 totals 14 residues. The V end was cut by 6 bases, the J end by 8 bases, with 16 bases between. The CDR3 DNA reads as TGTGCCAGCAGTTCGGGACACGGACCGGAAAAACTGTTTTTT. It encodes CASSSGHGPEKLFF. The full variable domain, in which reference TRBV11-2 and TRBJ1-4 provide the parts outside the CDR3, is EAGVAQSPRYKIIEKRQSVAFWCNPISGHATLYWYQQILGQGPKLLIQFQNNGVVDDSQLPKDRFSAERLKGVDSTLKIQPAKLEDSAVYLCASSSGHGPEKLFFGSGTQLSVL.

The chain recombines TRBV10-3 with TRBJ1-5; D remains ambiguous. CDR3 size: 14 residues. With 3 bases removed from V and 3 bases from J, the gap between germline ends came to 9 bases. CDR1 is ENHRY and CDR2 is SYGVKD in the germline V gene. CDR3 residues: CAISDRQNNQPQHF. The CDR3 DNA reads as TGTGCCATCAGTGACAGGCAAAACAATCAGCCCCAGCATTTT.

V is TRBV1 and J is TRBJ2-1; the table calls TRBD2, which could not be checked here. TRBV1 is a documented pseudogene. This CDR3 is 16 amino acids long. The CDR3, as DNA: TGCACCAGCAGCCGGTACAGCGGGCTGGGCTACAATGAGCAGTTCTTC. Its translation is CTSSRYSGLGYNEQFF.

This chain's CDR3 is CASSLRTGRDTF. CDR3 sequence (DNA): TGTGCCAGCAGTTTAAGGACAGGGAGGGACACCTTC. This chain links TRBV12-3 or TRBV12-4 with TRBJ1-2; TRBD1 aligns across 8 bases. V was clipped by 2 bases and J by 12 bases; unmatched bases: 5. The CDR3 loop spans 12 amino acids.

A word on this clone: The same CDR3 can be traced to other DNA sequences in this sample. The V and J genes are TRBV6-5 and TRBJ2-7; D is ambiguous. This CDR3 comprises 11 residues. V was pared by 5 bases and J by 3 bases, with 5 bases between. Per germline, CDR1 MNHEY and CDR2 SVGAGI. As DNA, the CDR3 is TGTGCCAGCAGTACTAACTACGAGCAGTACTTC. The encoded protein is CASSTNYEQYF.

The gene calls are TRBV18 and TRBJ1-1; no clear D. V was clipped by 6 bases and J by 5 bases, with 16 bases between them. Per germline, CDR1 KGHSH and CDR2 LQKENI. This CDR3 is built from 14 residues. CDR3 protein: CASSSTRSKTEAFF. CDR3 DNA: TGTGCCAGCTCTTCAACGAGGTCGAAGACTGAAGCTTTCTTT. The entire variable domain, with the rest obtained from reference TRBV18 and TRBJ1-1, is as follows: NAGVMQNPRHLVRRRGQEARLRCSPMKGHSHVYWYRQLPEEGLKFMVYLQKENIIDESGMPKERFSAEFPKEGPSILRIQQVVRGDSAAYFCASSSTRSKTEAFFGQGTRLTVV.

This clone came up once. This chain links TRBV18 with TRBJ2-2, with TRBD1 matching over 8 bases. The V gene end was trimmed by 6 bases and the J gene end by 0 bases; junction bases not matched to a gene: 3. The V gene's germline CDR1 is KGHSH and CDR2 LQKENI. This CDR3 has 15 amino acids. Written as DNA, the CDR3 is TGTGCCAGCTCCCTGGACAGGGCGAACACCGGGGAGCTGTTTTTT. Translating it yields CASSLDRANTGELFF.

This rearrangement joins TRBV18 to TRBJ2-5, with D tentatively TRBD1 (5 bases). The germline V and J ends were trimmed by 0 bases and 4 bases, with 12 bases remaining between them. The CDR3 length is 15 residues. Germline loops: CDR1 KGHSH, CDR2 LQKENI. As DNA, the CDR3 is TGTGCCAGCTCACCACCGGCAGGGTGGGGAGAGACCCAGTACTTC. As protein: CASSPPAGWGETQYF. Variable domain in full (rest from reference TRBV18 and TRBJ2-5): NAGVMQNPRHLVRRRGQEARLRCSPMKGHSHVYWYRQLPEEGLKFMVYLQKENIIDESGMPKERFSAEFPKEGPSILRIQQVVRGDSAAYFCASSPPAGWGETQYFGPGTRLLVL.

The rearrangement uses TRBV18 and TRBJ1-3; 7 bases fit TRBD1. Germline CDR1 KGHSH, CDR2 LQKENI. Trimming removed 3 bases from V and 4 bases from J; junction bases left unmatched: 9. The CDR3 extends over 16 amino acids. In DNA form, the CDR3 reads TGTGCCAGCTCACCGGAGACAGGGTCCTTCGGAAACACCATATATTTT. As protein: CASSPETGSFGNTIYF. Together with reference TRBV18 and TRBJ1-3, the CDR3 gives the full variable domain: NAGVMQNPRHLVRRRGQEARLRCSPMKGHSHVYWYRQLPEEGLKFMVYLQKENIIDESGMPKERFSAEFPKEGPSILRIQQVVRGDSAAYFCASSPETGSFGNTIYFGEGSWLTVV.

This clone was seen just once. V gene TRBV5-1 combines with J gene TRBJ2-6; 9 positions agree with TRBD2. In germline, CDR1 is SGHRS, CDR2 YFSETQ. The CDR3 contains 18 residues. The V and J ends lost 0 bases and 0 bases, in that order; junction bases with no gene match: 4. CDR3 in amino acids: CASSLVSGGHSGANVLTF. The CDR3 coding sequence is TGCGCCAGCAGCTTGGTTAGCGGGGGCCACTCTGGGGCCAACGTCCTGACTTTC.

The V and J genes are TRBV5-1 and TRBJ2-2, with TRBD2 as a possible D gene (7 bases). Germline CDR1 and CDR2: SGHRS and YFSETQ. The CDR3 contains 15 residues. V was trimmed by 5 bases and J by 4 bases, leaving 15 bases between them. CDR3: CASRREGGSTGELFF. The DNA for the CDR3 is TGCGCCAGCAGAAGGGAGGGGGGCTCCACCGGGGAGCTGTTTTTT.

The chain couples TRBV9 to TRBJ1-6; TRBD1 matches at 8 bases. Germline assignment: CDR1 SGDLS and CDR2 YYNGEE. V was clipped by 3 bases and J by 6 bases; unmatched bases: 8. This CDR3 is 16 amino acids long. CDR3 amino acids: CASSALDRGPNSPLHF. The CDR3 region has the DNA TGTGCCAGCAGCGCACTCGACAGGGGACCTAATTCACCCCTCCACTTT.

This clone appeared once. V usage is TRBV6-6 and J usage is TRBJ1-1; D uncertain. The V gene lost 1 base and the J gene lost 2 bases, with 11 bases spanning the gap. This CDR3 contains 15 residues. Germline V gives CDR1 MNHNY, CDR2 SVGAGI (reference sequence). In DNA, the CDR3 is TGTGCCAGCAGTTACTTTGCCCCACACAACACTGAAGCTTTCTTT. Protein sequence: CASSYFAPHNTEAFF.

The CDR3 region has the DNA TGTGCCAGCAGTTCGCCGCCAGGGGGCGTTTATGGCTACACCTTC. It codes for CASSSPPGGVYGYTF. The gene calls are TRBV6-6 and TRBJ1-2, with 8 bases fitting TRBD1. Trimming at V came to 4 bases and at J to 5 bases, leaving 9 bases not matched to a gene. The CDR3 runs 15 residues. CDR1 and CDR2 from the germline V gene are MNHNY and SVGAGI (reference sequence).

The rearrangement links TRBV5-6 to TRBJ2-2, with 7 bases aligning to TRBD1. The CDR3 runs 14 residues. Germline-derived CDR1 and CDR2 are SGHDT and YYEEEE. Losses at the gene ends were 5 bases for V and 1 base for J; bases not matched to a gene: 2. The chain's CDR3 is CASRHRGNTGELFF. CDR3 sequence (DNA): TGTGCCAGCAGGCACAGGGGGAACACCGGGGAGCTGTTTTTT.

This chain uses TRBV19 with TRBJ1-1; D is perhaps TRBD1 (5 bases). The CDR3 loop spans 17 amino acids. Germline CDR1 is LNHDA and CDR2 is SQIVND (reference sequence). V lost 0 bases and J lost 4, with 18 bases in between. This CDR3 is CASSIDGALFRSTEAFF. The CDR3 DNA sequence: TGTGCCAGTAGTATAGATGGGGCCCTGTTTCGTAGCACTGAAGCTTTCTTT.